The 13 T cell receptor beta chains below come from one sample, sequenced in a study of long-term antiretroviral therapy in people with HIV. At survey level, the immunoSEQ assay was run in its v3.0 version. The repertoire was sequenced with immunoSEQ multiplex PCR; TCRdb's copy has only in-frame clones and lacks some. The repertoire consists of around 35,000 clones, with about 95% occurring once and the leading ten covering roughly 2.3%. This specimen consisted of unsorted PBMCs, obtained 6.6 years after starting antiretroviral therapy. These receptors came from a man younger than 45 with HIV.

The chain links TRBV6-5 to TRBJ2-3, with D tentatively TRBD1 (6 bases). Germline loops: CDR1 MNHEY, CDR2 SVGAGI. The CDR3 totals 13 residues. V was pared by 11 bases and J by 2 bases, with 14 bases between. The CDR3 sequence is CAANRGFTDTQYF. DNA of the CDR3: TGTGCCGCGAATAGGGGGTTCACAGATACGCAGTATTTT.

This sequence joins TRBV7-9 and TRBJ2-7; weak D call: TRBD1 (5 bases). The germline V gene encodes CDR1 SEHNR and CDR2 FQNEAQ (reference sequence). Trimming took 2 bases from V and 2 from J, leaving 16 bases between them. This CDR3 spans 16 amino acids. The CDR3 sequence: CASSLKGFLLTYEQYF. For the CDR3, the DNA is TGTGCCAGCAGCTTAAAGGGGTTTCTCCTTACCTACGAGCAGTACTTC.

The chain joins TRBV7-8 to TRBJ2-2; 7 bases map to TRBD1. This CDR3 contains 15 residues. Germline CDR1 SGHVS, CDR2 FQNEAQ. V gave up 2 bases and J gave up 2 bases; unmatched junction bases: 2. The CDR3 nucleotides read TGTGCCAGCAGCTTACGACAGGGTAACACCGGGGAGCTGTTTTTT. Translating it yields CASSLRQGNTGELFF. Full variable domain (missing parts from reference TRBV7-8 and TRBJ2-2): GAGVSQSPRYKVAKRGQDVALRCDPISGHVSLFWYQQALGQGPEFLTYFQNEAQLDKSGLPSDRFFAERPEGSVSTLKIQRTQQEDSAVYLCASSLRQGNTGELFFGEGSRLTVL.

The gene calls are TRBV11-2 and TRBJ2-1; possibly TRBD2 for D (6 bases). Per germline, CDR1 SGHAT and CDR2 FQNNGV. The CDR3 extends over 12 amino acids. The V end lost 8 bases, the J end lost 5 bases, and 10 bases lay between the germline ends. The DNA for the CDR3 is TGTGCCAGCGCTTGGGGGGACAATGAGCAGTTCTTC. This sequence encodes CASAWGDNEQFF. Variable domain in full (rest from reference TRBV11-2 and TRBJ2-1): EAGVAQSPRYKIIEKRQSVAFWCNPISGHATLYWYQQILGQGPKLLIQFQNNGVVDDSQLPKDRFSAERLKGVDSTLKIQPAKLEDSAVYLCASAWGDNEQFFGPGTRLTVL.

This sequence joins TRBV9 and TRBJ2-7; maybe TRBD2 (5 bases). Per the germline V gene, CDR1 is SGDLS and CDR2 is YYNGEE. V gave up 4 bases and J gave up 2 bases, with 13 bases separating them. The CDR3 extends over 14 amino acids. CDR3 loop: CASSPDGKAYEQYF. CDR3 in DNA: TGTGCCAGCAGCCCAGACGGGAAAGCCTACGAGCAGTACTTC.

This sequence joins TRBV19 and TRBJ2-7, with TRBD1 as a possible D gene (6 bases). The germline CDR1 and CDR2 sequences are LNHDA and SQIVND (reference sequence). The CDR3 covers 14 residues. The germline V and J ends were trimmed by 10 bases and 3 bases, with 19 bases remaining between them. CDR3 nucleotides: TGTGCCACTGGGGGCCTCCCTCCAAACTACGAGCAGTACTTC. Protein product: CATGGLPPNYEQYF.

This clone was detected only once. V usage is TRBV4-1 and J usage is TRBJ1-1; tentative D call: TRBD1 (6 bases). The CDR3 extends over 15 amino acids. Germline assignment: CDR1 MGHRA and CDR2 YSYEKL. Deletions cut 5 bases from V and 1 base from J, with 14 bases between. The chain's CDR3 is CASSGRQVKNTEAFF. CDR3 bases: TGCGCCAGCAGCGGTCGACAGGTGAAGAACACTGAAGCTTTCTTT.

The rearrangement joins TRBV7-2 to TRBJ2-1, with 9 bases lining up with TRBD2. The CDR3 extends over 15 amino acids. V lost 3 bases and J lost 4; bases outside the gene matches: 4. CDR1 SGHTA and CDR2 FQGNSA come from the germline V gene. The CDR3: CASSLWREGYNEQFF. CDR3 bases: TGTGCCAGCAGCTTGTGGCGGGAGGGATACAATGAGCAGTTCTTC.

The V and J genes are TRBV27 and TRBJ2-1, with a weak D call TRBD2 (6 bases). Trimming pared 5 bases from V and 10 bases from J, leaving 18 bases between. The CDR3 spans 14 residues. Germline V gives CDR1 MNHEY, CDR2 SMNVEV (reference sequence). CDR3 amino acids: CASSTLPDYREQFF. The CDR3 DNA sequence: TGTGCCAGCAGTACTCTCCCGGACTATCGCGAGCAGTTCTTC.

J is TRBJ2-1 and V is TRBV7-9, with 13 bases that match TRBD2. CDR3 length equals 15 residues. CDR1 is SEHNR and CDR2 is FQNEAQ in the germline V gene (reference sequence). V was clipped by 6 bases and J by 5 bases; unmatched bases: 4. CDR3 DNA: TGTGCCAGCAGACAAACTAGCGGGGGGGACAATGAGCAGTTCTTC. Translation: CASRQTSGGDNEQFF.

This sequence joins TRBV29-1 and TRBJ2-2, with TRBD1 matching 7 bases. Germline loops: CDR1 SQVTM, CDR2 ANQGSEA. CDR3 size: 16 residues. V trimming: 3 bases; J trimming: 6 bases; junction bases outside the gene matches: 13. The CDR3 DNA follows: TGCAGCGTTGAGACGGGACAGACCGGGGTCCCCGGGGAGCTGTTTTTT. Translated, it gives CSVETGQTGVPGELFF.

The V and J genes are TRBV9 and TRBJ2-7, with 9 bases lining up with TRBD2. J was trimmed by 3 bases and V by 0 bases; bases with no gene match: 4. The germline V gene encodes CDR1 SGDLS and CDR2 YYNGEE. This CDR3 region has 15 residues. Here the CDR3 reads CASSVVAGAGYEQYF. The CDR3 DNA follows: TGTGCCAGCAGCGTAGTAGCGGGGGCGGGCTACGAGCAGTACTTC.

The chain carries TRBV30 and TRBJ2-7; D is perhaps TRBD1 or TRBD2 (5 bases each). Germline V gene lookup returns CDR1 GTSNPN and CDR2 SVGIG (reference sequence). The CDR3 covers 12 residues. Between the trimmed V and J ends, which lost 7 bases and 4 bases, there was a span of 14 bases. The CDR3 sequence is CASGGPWYEQYF. CDR3 in DNA: TGTGCCTCTGGGGGACCCTGGTACGAGCAGTACTTC. Looking up the rest from reference TRBV30 and TRBJ2-7 gives the full variable domain: SQTIHQWPATLVQPVGSPLSLECTVEGTSNPNLYWYRQAAGRGLQLLFYSVGIGQISSEVPQNLSASRPQDRQFILSSKKLLLSDSGFYLCASGGPWYEQYFGPGTRLTVT.